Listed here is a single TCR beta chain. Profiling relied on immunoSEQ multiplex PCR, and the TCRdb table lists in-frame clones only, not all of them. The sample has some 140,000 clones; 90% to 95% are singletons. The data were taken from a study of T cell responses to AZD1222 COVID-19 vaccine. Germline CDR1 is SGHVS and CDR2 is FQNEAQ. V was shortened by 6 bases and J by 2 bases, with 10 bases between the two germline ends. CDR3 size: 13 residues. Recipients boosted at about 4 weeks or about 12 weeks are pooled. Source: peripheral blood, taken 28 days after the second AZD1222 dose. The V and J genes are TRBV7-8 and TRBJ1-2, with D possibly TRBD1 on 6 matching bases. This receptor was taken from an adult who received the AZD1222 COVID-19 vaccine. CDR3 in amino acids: CASRAQGNYGYTF. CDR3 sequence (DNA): TGTGCCAGCAGGGCGCAGGGGAACTATGGCTACACCTTC.